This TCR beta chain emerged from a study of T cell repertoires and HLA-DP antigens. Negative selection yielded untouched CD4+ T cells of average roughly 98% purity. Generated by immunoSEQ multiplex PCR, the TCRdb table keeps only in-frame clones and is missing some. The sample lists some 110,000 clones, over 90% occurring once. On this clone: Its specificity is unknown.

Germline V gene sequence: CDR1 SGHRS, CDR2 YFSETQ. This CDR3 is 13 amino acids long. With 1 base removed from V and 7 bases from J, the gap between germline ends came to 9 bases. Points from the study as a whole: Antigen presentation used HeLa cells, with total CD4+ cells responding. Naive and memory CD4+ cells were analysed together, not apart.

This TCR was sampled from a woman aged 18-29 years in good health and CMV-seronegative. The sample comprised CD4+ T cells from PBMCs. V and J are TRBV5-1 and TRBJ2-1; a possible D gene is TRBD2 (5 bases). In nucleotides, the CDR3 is TGCGCCAGCAGCTTGTCCACTAGGAATGAGCAGTTCTTC. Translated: CASSLSTRNEQFF. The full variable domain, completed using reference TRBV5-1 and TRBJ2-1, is KAGVTQTPRYLIKTRGQQVTLSCSPISGHRSVSWYQQTPGQGLQFLFEYFSETQRNKGNFPGRFSGRQFSNSRSEMNVSTLELGDSALYLCASSLSTRNEQFFGPGTRLTVL.